This T cell receptor beta chain was found in a study of control samples from healthy donors and cancer patients. This clone was counted only a few times. The method was immunoSEQ multiplex PCR; TCRdb's version includes in-frame clones alone and lacks a portion of them. The table has about 120,000 clones, roughly nine tenths seen once. The CDR3 has 12 amino acids. J gave up 8 bases and V 6 bases, and 9 bases lay outside the gene matches. The V gene's germline CDR1 is SQVTM and CDR2 ANQGSEA. The sample comprised PBMCs. The clonotype originates from a woman between 45 and 60 years old with colorectal cancer. The V and J genes are TRBV29-1 and TRBJ1-2; 7 nucleotides align to TRBD1. CDR3 amino acids: CSVIQGTRGYTF. The CDR3 nucleotides read TGCAGCGTAATACAGGGGACGAGGGGCTACACCTTC.